This T cell receptor (beta chain) was sequenced for a study of blood T cell repertoires in COVID-19. Study-level information: The United States, Italy and Spain were the sources of the acute and convalescent COVID-19 samples. Nucleic acid was either cDNA or gDNA, and it came from T cells, B-cell-depleted T cells, or PBMCs.

The CDR3 sequence is 13 residues long. J gave up 7 bases and V 5 bases, and 5 bases lay outside the gene matches. This clone appeared a single time. Each participant's cohort was designated according to participant-reported clinical history. Among Cohort 3 donors, those recovered had two negative PCRs, clearance, or symptom resolution. This table comes from immunoSEQ multiplex PCR, and its TCRdb copy is limited to in-frame clones, with some not included. Among under 150,000 clones listed, roughly 79% were seen once. This TCR was sampled from a woman aged 45-65 years who had recovered from COVID-19. The gene calls are TRBV12-3 or TRBV12-4 and TRBJ1-5, with 7 bases fitting TRBD1. Sequenced: PBMCs or T cells enriched from blood (not recorded which). The CDR3 nucleotides are TGTGCCAGCAGTGGACAGGTGGGACAGCCCCAGCATTTT. Translating it yields CASSGQVGQPQHF.